The 2 T cell receptor beta chains given below trace back to one sample, sequenced in a study of T cell responses to AZD1222 COVID-19 vaccine. Only in-frame clones appear in the TCRdb table, and some are missing; sequencing was by immunoSEQ multiplex PCR. Among more than 95,000 clones, 85% to 90% were seen once, and the ten largest hold under 35%. The sample was peripheral blood, taken on day 0 of AZD1222 vaccination. These TCRs come from an adult in good health.

V gene TRBV3-1 (or the pseudogene TRBV3-2) combines with J gene TRBJ1-4; the D gene is possibly TRBD1 (6 bases). Germline V gene sequence: CDR1 LGHDT, CDR2 YNNKEL (reference sequence). V lost 6 bases and J 8 bases, leaving 16 bases between the germline ends. The CDR3 is made up of 14 amino acids. The CDR3 DNA reads as TGTGCCAGCAGTGGAGGGGGTTTTTGGGAAAAACTGTTTTTT. Translated, it gives CASSGGGFWEKLFF.

This clone has more than one count but fewer than ten. CDR3 bases: TGTGCCAGCAGTGAGTCAGCGAGGACTGAAGCTTTCTTT. As protein: CASSESARTEAFF. This chain connects TRBV6-4 to TRBJ1-1; unclear D gene. The V gene lost 3 bases and the J gene lost 5 bases, with 10 bases spanning the gap. This CDR3 is built from 13 residues. Germline-derived CDR1 and CDR2 are MRHNA and SNTAGT.